What follows are 8 T cell receptor beta chains derived from one specimen sequenced in a study of early T cells in non-severe SARS-CoV-2 infection. MiXCR, applied by TCRdb to the 5' RACE reads, yields one record per CDR3 protein. The sample carries roughly 20,000 distinct CDR3 sequences, under 4.5% recorded once. Sequenced input: whole blood. Source of these receptors: an adult who was a healthcare worker with PCR-confirmed SARS-CoV-2 infection or an uninfected control (not recorded which).

The chain employs TRBV7-2 and TRBJ2-3; TRBD1 might be the D (6 bases). Trimming removed 2 bases from V and 2 bases from J, with 8 bases in between. The CDR3 contains 14 residues. CDR1 is SGHTA, CDR2 FQGNSA, per germline. CDR3: CASSLQGITDTQYF. CDR3 bases: TGTGCCAGCAGCTTACAGGGGATCACAGATACGCAGTATTTT.

This clonotype was seen a few times. This sequence joins TRBV7-2 and TRBJ2-7; 9 bases fit TRBD1. The germline V gene encodes CDR1 SGHTA and CDR2 FQGNSA. The CDR3 runs to 16 residues. V gave up 5 bases and J gave up 4 bases; unmatched junction bases: 12. CDR3 protein: CASSLQIGTGPYEQYF. The CDR3 nucleotides are TGTGCCAGCAGCCTACAAATTGGGACAGGGCCGTACGAGCAGTACTTC.

Judged by abundance, this clonotype is medium-sized (0.01 to 0.1%). The chain carries TRBV29-1 and TRBJ1-1, with D unclear. The CDR3 runs 11 residues. Germline-derived CDR1 and CDR2 are SQVTM and ANQGSEA. V shed 4 bases and J shed 4 bases, with 7 bases lying between them. The CDR3 protein is CSVVKSTEAFF. CDR3 bases: TGCAGCGTTGTGAAGAGCACTGAAGCTTTCTTT.

The sample holds many counts of this clonotype. The V gene is TRBV11-2, the J gene TRBJ2-7; D may correspond to TRBD1 or TRBD2 (5 bases each). The CDR3 has 12 residues. CDR1 is SGHAT and CDR2 is FQNNGV in the germline V gene. The V end lost 2 bases, the J end lost 5 bases, and 7 bases lay between the germline ends. The CDR3 is CASSLLGDEQYF. CDR3 coding DNA: TGTGCCAGCAGCTTATTGGGGGACGAGCAGTACTTC. Together with reference TRBV11-2 and TRBJ2-7, the CDR3 gives the full variable domain: EAGVAQSPRYKIIEKRQSVAFWCNPISGHATLYWYQQILGQGPKLLIQFQNNGVVDDSQLPKDRFSAERLKGVDSTLKIQPAKLEDSAVYLCASSLLGDEQYFGPGTRLTVT.

The sample holds many counts of this clonotype. V is TRBV28 and J is TRBJ1-3; 8 positions agree with TRBD1. The ends lost 6 bases at V and 7 bases at J; junction bases unmatched: 11. CDR3 size: 15 residues. The germline V gene has CDR1 MDHEN and CDR2 SYDVKM. The DNA for the CDR3 is TGTGCCAGCAGGGAGACAGGGGTAACAGGGAACACCATATATTTT. Translation gives CASRETGVTGNTIYF.

Concerning this clonotype itself: A clone one base away is much larger, so this may be a read error. Without the conserved terminal phenylalanine or tryptophan, this CDR3 likely stems from a read error. This CDR3 is CASSPRSRSTDTQYS. In DNA form, the CDR3 reads TGTGCCAGCAGCCCCCGGTCGAGGAGCACAGATACGCAGTATTCT. The chain combines TRBV9 with TRBJ2-3, with D uncertain. The CDR3 is 15 residues long. CDR1 is SGDLS and CDR2 is YYNGEE in the germline V gene. Trimming cost V 4 bases and J 0 bases, with 12 bases left between them.

This clonotype was seen repeatedly, ten times or more. This chain joins TRBV6-1 and TRBJ2-5; tentatively, D is TRBD2 (5 bases). CDR3 length: 13 amino acids. The V gene lost 4 bases and the J gene lost 9 bases, with 15 bases spanning the gap. Germline values: CDR1 MNHNS, CDR2 SASEGT. The CDR3 nucleotides are TGTGCCAGCAGTGCCGTTTGGGAGAGTGCCCAGTACTTC. This sequence encodes CASSAVWESAQYF.

This clonotype was recorded at least ten times. The chain couples TRBV7-8 to TRBJ1-4, with D perhaps matching TRBD1 (6 bases). The CDR3 is made up of 16 amino acids. CDR1 and CDR2 from the germline V gene are SGHVS and FQNEAQ. Trimming pared 3 bases from V and 8 bases from J, leaving 19 bases between. The CDR3 bases are TGTGCCAGCAGCTTGGGGCCTGGGGGGCCGGGGGAAAAACTGTTTTTT. This gives the protein CASSLGPGGPGEKLFF. Using reference TRBV7-8 and TRBJ1-4 for the parts outside the CDR3, the full variable domain is GAGVSQSPRYKVAKRGQDVALRCDPISGHVSLFWYQQALGQGPEFLTYFQNEAQLDKSGLPSDRFFAERPEGSVSTLKIQRTQQEDSAVYLCASSLGPGGPGEKLFFGSGTQLSVL.